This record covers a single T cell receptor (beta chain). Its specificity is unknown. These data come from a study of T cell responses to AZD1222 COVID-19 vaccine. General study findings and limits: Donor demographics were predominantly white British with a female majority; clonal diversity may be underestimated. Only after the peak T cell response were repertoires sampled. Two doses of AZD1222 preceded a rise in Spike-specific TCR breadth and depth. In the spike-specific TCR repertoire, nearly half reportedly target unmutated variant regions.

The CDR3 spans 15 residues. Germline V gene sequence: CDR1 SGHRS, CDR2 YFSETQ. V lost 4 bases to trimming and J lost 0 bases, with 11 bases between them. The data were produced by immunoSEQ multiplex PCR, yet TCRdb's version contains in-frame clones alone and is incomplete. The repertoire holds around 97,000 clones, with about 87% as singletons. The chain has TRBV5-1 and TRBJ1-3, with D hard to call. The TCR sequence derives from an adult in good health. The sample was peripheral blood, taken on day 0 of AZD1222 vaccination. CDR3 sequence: CASSRTPGSGNTIYF. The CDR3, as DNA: TGCGCCAGCAGCCGGACCCCGGGCTCTGGAAACACCATATATTTT. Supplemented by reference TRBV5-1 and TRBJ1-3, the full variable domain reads KAGVTQTPRYLIKTRGQQVTLSCSPISGHRSVSWYQQTPGQGLQFLFEYFSETQRNKGNFPGRFSGRQFSNSRSEMNVSTLELGDSALYLCASSRTPGSGNTIYFGEGSWLTVV.